A single sample is the source of the 2 T cell receptor beta chains below, sequenced in a study of T cell repertoires in cytomegalovirus infection. Using its own MiXCR run on the reads, TCRdb lists one record per CDR3 protein. The table has under 850,000 distinct CDR3 sequences, around 32% seen once. No antigen has been assigned to these receptors. Sequences were derived from cultured PBMCs, sampled from culture after CMV antigen stimulation. These receptors all come from a human donor in good health (CMV status not recorded). Some clones in this sample may be carry-over from other donors' samples.

V gene TRBV9 combines with J gene TRBJ2-7; a weak D match, TRBD1 (5 bases). Trimming stripped 0 bases from V and 10 bases from J, with 11 bases between. CDR1 SGDLS and CDR2 YYNGEE come from the germline V gene. The CDR3 totals 12 residues. CDR3 protein: CASSVAAGQQYF. For the CDR3, the DNA is TGTGCCAGCAGCGTAGCGGCAGGGCAACAGTACTTC.

This chain links TRBV11-2 with TRBJ2-5; 8 bases map to TRBD1. The junction had 9 bases not matched to a gene; V was cut back by 4 bases and J by 5 bases. Germline assignment: CDR1 SGHAT and CDR2 FQNNGV. The CDR3 has 15 amino acids. The CDR3 loop is CASSSTVTGAETQYF. The CDR3 nucleotides are TGTGCCAGCAGCTCCACCGTGACAGGGGCCGAGACCCAGTACTTC. The variable domain in full, completed from reference TRBV11-2 and TRBJ2-5, reads EAGVAQSPRYKIIEKRQSVAFWCNPISGHATLYWYQQILGQGPKLLIQFQNNGVVDDSQLPKDRFSAERLKGVDSTLKIQPAKLEDSAVYLCASSSTVTGAETQYFGPGTRLLVL.